This TCR beta chain was sequenced in a study of blood T cells in healthy people across ages. At the level of the study: Capturing about one barcoded beta molecule per two T cells was achieved by template switching. Study-level points and caveats: Across the age range, TCR beta diversity per million T cells fell in a roughly linear way.

The authors ran a second PCR of about 6 to 11 cycles using a sample-barcoded 5' primer and a J-beta primer mix. Each cDNA molecule was tagged by a template-switch adaptor that had 12 random nucleotides. TCRdb recomputed calls from the 5' RACE reads with MiXCR, one row per CDR3 protein. The data contain about a million distinct CDR3 sequences, under 40% of them singletons. This clonotype was observed a handful of times. Antigen unknown. V lost 2 bases to trimming and J lost 7 bases, with 15 bases between them. Germline loops: CDR1 DFQATT, CDR2 SNEGSKA (reference sequence). The CDR3 contains 15 residues.

The TCR comes from a man younger than 35 in good health. The sample was blood. The rearrangement uses TRBV20-1 and TRBJ1-6; no clear D. CDR3 sequence reads: CSARPPSGRNSPLHF. The CDR3 DNA reads as TGCAGTGCTAGACCGCCCTCAGGTCGGAATTCACCCCTCCACTTT.